The following is a T cell receptor beta chain sequence with its context. The source of the sample is a study of blood T cell repertoires in COVID-19. For the study at large: Samples of COVID-19 (acute and convalescent) were obtained from the United States, Italy and Spain. PBMCs, B-cell-depleted T cells, or T cells provided the cDNA or gDNA that made up the material.

Original handling: Counts of nucleated cells, estimated from reference gene primer amplification, were obtained. TCRdb's table, derived via immunoSEQ multiplex PCR, lists solely in-frame clones and lacks some. From that table come the V and J calls and clone size; the DNA was used to work out D and trimming. The repertoire includes around 70,000 clones, 79% of them detected once, and more than 25% sits in the top ten. Germline V lookup: CDR1 ENHRY, CDR2 SYGVKD. The V end lost 6 bases, the J end lost 4 bases, and 16 bases lay between the germline ends. CDR3 size: 16 residues. This receptor was taken from a man between 60 and 75 years old with active or convalescent COVID-19. The sample consisted of peripheral blood. This chain joins TRBV10-3 and TRBJ1-6; D not certain. The CDR3 DNA reads as TGTGCCATCAGGGCGTATGAGGGTCTTTATAATTCACCCCTCCACTTT. This encodes CAIRAYEGLYNSPLHF.